This record concerns one T cell receptor beta chain sequence. Its antigen is currently unknown. Germline values: CDR1 LNHDA, CDR2 SQIVND (reference sequence). The CDR3 is 11 residues long. V was pared by 6 bases and J by 4 bases, with 6 bases between. This record comes from a study of cytomegalovirus exposure and HLA in healthy donors. The PCR used 60 Vbeta and 13 Jbeta primers. The repertoire was sequenced with immunoSEQ multiplex PCR; TCRdb's copy has only in-frame clones and lacks some. In the table there are about 240,000 clones, around four fifths of which are singletons. Study-level results: Most of the TCR beta V segments (in an earlier analysis) were productive either about 87% or about 30% of the time. An analysis was carried out at a later point. It showed that HLA-associated TCR beta chains were more clonally expanded than equally common non-associated chains. Researchers counted around 180 TCR beta chains as cytomegalovirus-associated.

The chain is built from TRBV19 and TRBJ2-5; D not certain. The clonotype was recovered from a boy aged 5-17 years in good health and CMV-seronegative. The sequencing input was PBMCs. The chain's CDR3 is CASSLRETQYF. DNA for the CDR3: TGTGCCAGTAGCCTCCGAGAGACCCAGTACTTC.